The entry below gives a single T cell receptor (beta chain) sequence along with its context. Antigen: not known. Sequenced by immunoSEQ multiplex PCR; TCRdb stores in-frame clones only, minus some. In the table there are roughly 70,000 clones, roughly 90% of which are singletons. Trimming took 4 bases from V and 2 from J, leaving 27 bases between them. CDR1 and CDR2 (germline): MRHNA, SNTAGT. The length of the CDR3 is 19 residues. The sample belongs to a study of OX40 agonist ivuxolimab in advanced cancers. Study as a whole: Patients received intravenous ivuxolimab every 2 weeks at 0.01 to 10 mg/kg. One hepatocellular carcinoma and two cutaneous melanoma patients partially responded. Overall study findings and caveats: At 0.1-3.0 mg/kg, partial responders had clonal expansion among the lowest observed.

V is TRBV6-4 and J is TRBJ2-7, with a possible D match to TRBD2 (6 bases). The source material was CD4+ or CD8+ T cells sorted from blood, sampled in a trial of the OX40 agonist ivuxolimab. The receptor was isolated from an adult with an advanced solid tumor such as melanoma, head and neck, liver or kidney cancer. CDR3 nucleotides: TGTGCCAGCAGTGGGGAGGACGTTACGCCTCGAATAAGCACCTACGAGCAGTACTTC. Translating gives CASSGEDVTPRISTYEQYF.